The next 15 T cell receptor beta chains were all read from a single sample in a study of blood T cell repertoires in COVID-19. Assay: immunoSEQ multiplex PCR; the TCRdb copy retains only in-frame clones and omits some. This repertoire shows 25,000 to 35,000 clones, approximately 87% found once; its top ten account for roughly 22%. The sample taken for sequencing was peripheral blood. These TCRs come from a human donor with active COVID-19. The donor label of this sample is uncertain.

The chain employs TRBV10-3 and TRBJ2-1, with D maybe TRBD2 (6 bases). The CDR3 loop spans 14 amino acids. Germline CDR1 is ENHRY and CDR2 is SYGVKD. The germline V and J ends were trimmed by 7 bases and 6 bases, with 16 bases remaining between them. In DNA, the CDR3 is TGTGCCATCAACTCTGGGACTCTACTCAATGAGCAGTTCTTC. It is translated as CAINSGTLLNEQFF.

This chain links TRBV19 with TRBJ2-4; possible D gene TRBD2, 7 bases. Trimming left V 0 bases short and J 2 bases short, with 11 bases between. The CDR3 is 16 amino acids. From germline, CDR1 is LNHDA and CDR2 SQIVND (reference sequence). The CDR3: CASSIDGGATKNIQYF. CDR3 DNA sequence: TGTGCCAGTAGTATAGATGGGGGGGCTACCAAAAACATTCAGTACTTC.

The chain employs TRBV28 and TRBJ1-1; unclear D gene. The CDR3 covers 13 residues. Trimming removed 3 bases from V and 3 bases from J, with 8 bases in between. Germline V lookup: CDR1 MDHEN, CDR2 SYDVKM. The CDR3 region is CASSLTSDTEAFF. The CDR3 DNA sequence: TGTGCCAGCAGTTTGACCAGCGACACTGAAGCTTTCTTT.

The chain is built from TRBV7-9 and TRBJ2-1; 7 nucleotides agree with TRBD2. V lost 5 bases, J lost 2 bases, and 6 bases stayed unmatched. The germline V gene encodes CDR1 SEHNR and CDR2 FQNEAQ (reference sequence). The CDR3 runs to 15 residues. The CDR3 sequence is CASSMGLSPYNEQFF. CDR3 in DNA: TGTGCCAGCAGCATGGGACTAAGCCCCTACAATGAGCAGTTCTTC.

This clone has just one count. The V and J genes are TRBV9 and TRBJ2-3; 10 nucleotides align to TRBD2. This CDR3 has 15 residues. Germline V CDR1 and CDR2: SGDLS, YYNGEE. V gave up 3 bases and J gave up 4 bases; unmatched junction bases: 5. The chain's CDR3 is CASSAQSGGADTQYF. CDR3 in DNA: TGTGCCAGCAGCGCTCAGAGCGGGGGGGCAGATACGCAGTATTTT.

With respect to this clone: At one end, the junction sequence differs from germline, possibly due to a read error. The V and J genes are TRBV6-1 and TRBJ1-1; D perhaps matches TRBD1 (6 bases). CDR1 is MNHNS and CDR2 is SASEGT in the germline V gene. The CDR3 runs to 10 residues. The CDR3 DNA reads TGTGCCAGCAGTGAGGACGACAGGCCCTTT. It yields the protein CASSEDDRPF.

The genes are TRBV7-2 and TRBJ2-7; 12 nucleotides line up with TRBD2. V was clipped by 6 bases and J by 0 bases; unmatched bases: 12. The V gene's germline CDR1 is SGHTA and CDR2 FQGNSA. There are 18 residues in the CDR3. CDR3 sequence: CASRYKLAGGTSSYEQYF. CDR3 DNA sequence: TGTGCCAGCAGATACAAACTAGCGGGGGGTACGAGCTCCTACGAGCAGTACTTC.

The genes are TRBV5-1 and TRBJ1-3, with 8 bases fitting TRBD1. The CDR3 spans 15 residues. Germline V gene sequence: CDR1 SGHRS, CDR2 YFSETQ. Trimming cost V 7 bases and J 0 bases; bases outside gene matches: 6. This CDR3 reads CASLGQGNSGNTIYF. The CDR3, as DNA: TGCGCCAGCCTAGGACAGGGAAACTCTGGAAACACCATATATTTT.

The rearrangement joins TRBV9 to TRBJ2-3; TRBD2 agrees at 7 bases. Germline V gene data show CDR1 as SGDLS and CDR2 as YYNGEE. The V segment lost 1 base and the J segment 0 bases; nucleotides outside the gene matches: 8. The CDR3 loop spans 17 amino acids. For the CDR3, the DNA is TGTGCCAGCAGCGTACGGAATAGCGGGTCTAGCACAGATACGCAGTATTTT. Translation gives CASSVRNSGSSTDTQYF.

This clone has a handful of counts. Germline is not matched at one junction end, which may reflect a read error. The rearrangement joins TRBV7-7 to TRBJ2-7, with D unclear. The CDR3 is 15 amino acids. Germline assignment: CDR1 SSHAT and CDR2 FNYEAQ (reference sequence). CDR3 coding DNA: TGTGCTAGCAGCTTTGGAATAGCTAGCTCCTACGAGCAGTACTTC. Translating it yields CASSFGIASSYEQYF.

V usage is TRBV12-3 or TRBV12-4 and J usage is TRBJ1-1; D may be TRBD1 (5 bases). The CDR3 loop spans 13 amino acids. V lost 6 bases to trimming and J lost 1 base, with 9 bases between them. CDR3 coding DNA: TGTGCCAGCAGCGCCGGACAGAACACTGAAGCTTTCTTT. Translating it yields CASSAGQNTEAFF.

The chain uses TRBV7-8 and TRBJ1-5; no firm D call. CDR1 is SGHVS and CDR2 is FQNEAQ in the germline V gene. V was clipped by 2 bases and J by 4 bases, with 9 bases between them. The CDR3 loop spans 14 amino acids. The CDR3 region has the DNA TGTGCCAGCAGCTTAATCGGGTTGAATCAGCCCCAGCATTTT. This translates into CASSLIGLNQPQHF.

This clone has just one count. CDR3 sequence: CASSRQGSSYEQYF. DNA for the CDR3: TGCGCCAGCAGTCGGCAGGGCAGCTCCTACGAGCAGTACTTC. V usage is TRBV23-1 and J usage is TRBJ2-7; maybe TRBD1 (5 bases). TRBV23-1 is an ORF for which the function is uncertain. The CDR3 spans 14 residues. V gave up 4 bases and J gave up 0 bases, with 10 bases separating them.

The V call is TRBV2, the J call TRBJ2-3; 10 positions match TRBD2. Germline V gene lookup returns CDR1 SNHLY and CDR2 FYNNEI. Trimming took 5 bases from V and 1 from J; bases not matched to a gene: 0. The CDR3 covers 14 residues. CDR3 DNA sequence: TGTGCCAGCAGTCTAGCGGGAGGCACAGATACGCAGTATTTT. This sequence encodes CASSLAGGTDTQYF.

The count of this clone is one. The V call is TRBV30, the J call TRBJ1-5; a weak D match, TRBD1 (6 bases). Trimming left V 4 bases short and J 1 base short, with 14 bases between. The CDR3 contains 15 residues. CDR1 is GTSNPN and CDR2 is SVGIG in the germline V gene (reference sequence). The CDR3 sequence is CAWNRGGPSNQPQHF. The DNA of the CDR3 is TGTGCCTGGAATAGAGGGGGACCAAGCAATCAGCCCCAGCATTTT. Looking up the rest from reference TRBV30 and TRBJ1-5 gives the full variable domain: SQTIHQWPATLVQPVGSPLSLECTVEGTSNPNLYWYRQAAGRGLQLLFYSVGIGQISSEVPQNLSASRPQDRQFILSSKKLLLSDSGFYLCAWNRGGPSNQPQHFGDGTRLSIL.